One T cell receptor beta chain is described in this entry. Assay: immunoSEQ multiplex PCR; the TCRdb copy retains only in-frame clones and omits some. The sample holds 35,000 to 40,000 clones, less than 95% seen once. This entry is derived from a study of T cell changes during pregnancy in multiple sclerosis. CDR1 is MNHEY, CDR2 SVGAGI, per germline. Trimming at V came to 6 bases and at J to 1 base, leaving 4 bases not matched to a gene. The CDR3 length is 15 residues. The TCR comes from a female donor with multiple sclerosis, enrolled in a pregnancy study. The V gene is TRBV6-5, the J gene TRBJ1-3; 9 bases fit TRBD1. The sample consisted of CD4+ T cells from peripheral blood mononuclear cells, taken in the second trimester of pregnancy. Written as DNA, the CDR3 is TGTGCCAGCAGGACCGGGACAGGGTCTGGAAACACCATATATTTT. The encoded protein is CASRTGTGSGNTIYF.